Below, one T cell receptor beta chain is given with its context. This clone's antigen is unknown. The input lacks base qualities; no much larger clone sits a single base away. This record comes from a study of graft-versus-host responses after intestinal transplantation (dated by TCRdb to the early 2020s). Some background on the complete study: Recipients received multivisceral, liver-intestinal, or isolated intestinal transplants. Every recipient was given anti-thymocyte globulin induction, then maintenance tacrolimus and steroids for two to three years. After intestinal transplantation, graft-versus-host and host-versus-graft alloreactive T cell clones were followed in the graft, circulation and bone marrow using bulk TCR-beta CDR3 sequencing. Alloreactive clones were identified by sequencing pre-transplant mixed lymphocyte reaction products and comparing them with unstimulated pre-transplant donor and recipient T cells. A cohort of roughly 25 intestinal transplant recipients, including one retransplant, was enrolled, and a few patients lacking pretransplant specimens were excluded. Donor T cell macrochimerism was defined as a peak of at least 4% donor T cells among recipient peripheral blood mononuclear cells. Instead of going to the commercial service, samples from a few later patients were sequenced in-house on an Illumina MiSeq and processed with MiXCR. Study-wide conclusions, independent of this receptor: Early after transplant, peak levels of circulating GvH clones were found to be associated with declines in HvG clones. GvH clones were detected in recipient bone marrow, and some of these GvH clones were observed earlier in ileal mucosa or blood, consistent with an intestinal mucosal origin. The conclusions were limited by the relatively low number and heterogeneity of the intestinal transplant patients. In the allografts of patients with donor T cell macrochimerism, GvH to HvG T cell clonal ratios were high.

The germline V gene supplies CDR1 SGHRS and CDR2 YFSETQ. From cysteine to phenylalanine, the CDR3 is 17 amino acids long. Only the CDR3 portion is preserved as DNA: 51 bases, with reading frame beginning at the first base. Trimming takes 0 bases from V and 0 bases from J, and the germline ends sit 13 bases apart. Library preparation employed the immunoSEQ multiplex PCR assay. For most patients, genomic DNA was isolated with the Qiagen DNeasy Blood and Tissue Kit and shipped frozen to Adaptive Biotechnologies for TCR sequencing. Adaptive Biotechnologies carried out high-throughput TCR-beta CDR3 sequencing of genomic DNA for most patients. Processing in the source paper ran as follows. TCR sequencing data for over 15 patients were retrieved from Adaptive's ImmunoSEQ software; three other patients were processed with MiXCR and VDJtools. CD4 versus CD8 sorting errors were corrected by removing sequences found in both subsets at a frequency ratio below 5:1. Because the origin of CDR3 nucleotide sequences shared between donor and recipient could not be assigned, those sequences were removed. To be classed as alloreactive, a clone needed at least 2-fold expansion over unstimulated cells and a minimum CFSE-low frequency of 0.002% (template counts) or 0.001% (read counts). A clone was considered mappable if detected in the sequenced pre-transplant spleen, lymph node, or MLR CFSE-low populations of the donor or recipient. Cumulative frequency of alloreactive clones was calculated as a percentage of all sequences weighted by copy number. The table comes from immuneACCESS by way of TCRdb, which keeps in-frame sequences with V and J called. Part of the clones is missing from these tables; in studies checked, under half for an unresolved V gene and the rest for unknown reasons. That table supplies the V and J calls and clone size; D and trimming were determined from the DNA. The sample contains around 36,000 clones, nearly 95% of them found a single time. Around 0.22% of the sample belongs to the ten largest clones.

The time point label, as the study defines it: cells obtained before transplantation from donor or recipient. CD3+CD4+ and CD3+CD8+ populations were FACS-sorted from unstimulated pre-transplant donor and recipient cells taken from spleen or lymph nodes. The sample consisted of unstimulated CD8+ T cells sorted from spleen or lymph node cells, taken before transplant. Rearrangement joined TRBV5-1 to TRBJ1-3; no D gene call is confident. This sequence originates from a human donor who was the organ donor for an intestinal transplant. In nucleotide form, the sequence is TGCGCCAGCAGCTTGGATAGGACCGCCGTCTCTGGAAACACCATATATTTT. This encodes CASSLDRTAVSGNTIYF. This CDR3, with the reference TRBV5-1 and TRBJ1-3 proteins standing in past its ends, gives the full variable domain KAGVTQTPRYLIKTRGQQVTLSCSPISGHRSVSWYQQTPGQGLQFLFEYFSETQRNKGNFPGRFSGRQFSNSRSEMNVSTLELGDSALYLCASSLDRTAVSGNTIYFGEGSWLTVV.